The entry below gives a single T cell receptor beta chain sequence along with its context. The antigen is unknown. This sample is part of a study of somatic mutations in cytotoxic T cells in rheumatoid arthritis. At the level of the study: The researchers flow-sorted some T-cell populations stained with V beta antibodies and got nearly 100% purity, and these included V beta1+ cells sequenced for TCRB. Study-level results: Clonality measured in CD8+ T cells did not differ significantly between rheumatoid arthritis patients and age-matched healthy controls.

Per the original methods: Seldom did patient CD8+ clones exceeding 1% match published virus-specific TCRB sequences. Method: immunoSEQ multiplex PCR; TCRdb's copy keeps in-frame clones and lacks some. The DNA was the basis for D and trimming; V, J and clone size are from that table. The repertoire includes 25,000 to 35,000 clones, around nine tenths of them detected once, and around 9% sits in the top ten. Trimming at V came to 4 bases and at J to 3 bases, leaving 4 bases not matched to a gene. The CDR3 is made up of 14 amino acids. Germline assignment: CDR1 SGHDN and CDR2 FVKESK. This TCR came from an adult with rheumatoid arthritis. V usage is TRBV14 and J usage is TRBJ2-7; 9 nucleotides align to TRBD1. The sample was CD8+ T cells sorted from blood. The CDR3 DNA follows: TGTGCCAGCAGCCCCCGGGACAGGGACTACGAGCAGTACTTC. Encoded protein: CASSPRDRDYEQYF.